These 30 T cell receptor beta chains share one sample of origin, sequenced in a study of T-cell memory formation after mild COVID-19. TCRdb redid the calling of the 5' RACE reads with MiXCR, one entry per CDR3 protein. The repertoire holds fewer than 500,000 distinct CDR3 sequences, with roughly 25% as singletons. Sequenced: PBMCs or a T cell subset sorted from them (not recorded which). The receptors were gathered from an adult woman who had mild COVID-19 (a few samples of this study predate the infection). Cell type and time point are not known.

This clonotype has just a few counts. The chain uses TRBV7-3 and TRBJ2-3, with 7 positions matching TRBD2. Germline-derived CDR1 and CDR2 are SGHTA and FQGTGA. The CDR3 length is 16 residues. The ends lost 2 bases at V and 2 bases at J; junction bases unmatched: 7. CDR3: CASSLAGAGNTDTQYF. The DNA for the CDR3 is TGTGCCAGCAGCTTAGCGGGAGCTGGGAACACAGATACGCAGTATTTT.

The chain couples TRBV18 to TRBJ2-4; 7 bases align to TRBD1. Germline CDR1 and CDR2: KGHSH and LQKENI. Trimming at V came to 6 bases and at J to 1 base, leaving 3 bases not matched to a gene. The CDR3 is made up of 14 amino acids. CDR3 residues: CASSPDRAKNIQYF. CDR3 coding DNA: TGTGCCAGCTCGCCGGACAGGGCCAAAAACATTCAGTACTTC.

This chain connects TRBV12-3 or TRBV12-4 to TRBJ2-7, with D unresolved. The CDR3 has 12 amino acids. V shed 6 bases and J shed 4 bases, with 10 bases lying between them. CDR3 sequence: CASRGNDYEQYF. The CDR3 coding sequence is TGTGCCAGCAGGGGGAACGATTACGAGCAGTACTTC.

The J gene is TRBJ2-7, the V gene TRBV20-1, with 8 bases that match TRBD1. Germline V gives CDR1 DFQATT, CDR2 SNEGSKA (reference sequence). The ends lost 2 bases at V and 7 bases at J; junction bases unmatched: 13. This CDR3 contains 15 residues. The DNA for the CDR3 is TGCAGTGCTAGACCGCCACAGGGGGTCCTAGGGGAGCAGTACTTC. Encoded protein: CSARPPQGVLGEQYF.

The chain links TRBV12-3 or TRBV12-4 to TRBJ2-5; 10 bases line up with TRBD2. The CDR3 is 17 residues long. V lost 6 bases and J lost 1; bases outside the gene matches: 11. The CDR3 nucleotides read TGTGCCAGCAGCAACTCCCGATTAGCGGGGGGCCAAGAGACCCAGTACTTC. This encodes CASSNSRLAGGQETQYF.

This chain uses TRBV4-3 with TRBJ1-6, with a tentative D call TRBD1 (6 bases). V lost 0 bases and J lost 9, with 12 bases in between. CDR1 is LGHNA, CDR2 YSLEER, per germline. The length of the CDR3 is 15 residues. The CDR3 region has the DNA TGCGCCAGCAGCCAAGATTGGGGGGCGGGTTCACCCCTCCACTTT. It is translated as CASSQDWGAGSPLHF.

V usage is TRBV5-1 and J usage is TRBJ2-1; 9 nucleotides match TRBD2. CDR1 is SGHRS, CDR2 YFSETQ, per germline. J was trimmed by 0 bases and V by 6 bases; bases with no gene match: 1. This CDR3 is built from 14 residues. The CDR3 coding sequence is TGCGCCAGCAATAGCGGGAGCTCCTACAATGAGCAGTTCTTC. It translates to CASNSGSSYNEQFF.

This rearrangement joins TRBV11-2 to TRBJ1-5; TRBD1 agrees at 8 bases. Trimming at V came to 5 bases and at J to 7 bases, leaving 7 bases not matched to a gene. This CDR3 comprises 14 residues. From germline, CDR1 is SGHAT and CDR2 FQNNGV. This CDR3 is CASSTGQGRQPQHF. The DNA of the CDR3 is TGTGCCAGCAGCACCGGACAGGGCCGGCAGCCCCAGCATTTT.

The rearrangement uses TRBV7-9 and TRBJ2-5; 8 nucleotides align to TRBD1. This CDR3 has 14 amino acids. V shed 5 bases and J 4 bases; nucleotides not matched to a gene: 6. Germline CDR1 is SEHNR and CDR2 is FQNEAQ (reference sequence). The DNA for the CDR3 is TGTGCCAGCAGCGAGGACAGGGCCCGAGAGACCCAGTACTTC. This translates into CASSEDRARETQYF.

The rearrangement joins TRBV9 to TRBJ2-7; tentatively, D is TRBD1 (5 bases). The CDR3 runs to 13 residues. The germline V and J ends were trimmed by 2 bases and 6 bases, with 12 bases remaining between them. The germline V gene has CDR1 SGDLS and CDR2 YYNGEE. The DNA of the CDR3 is TGTGCCAGCAGCGTGGGCGACAGTGTCGAGCAGTACTTC. It is translated as CASSVGDSVEQYF.

This clonotype was picked up many times. V gene TRBV12-3 or TRBV12-4 combines with J gene TRBJ2-2, with TRBD2 identical over 9 bases. Trimming took 3 bases from V and 4 from J; bases not matched to a gene: 3. The CDR3 has 15 residues. The CDR3 loop reads CASSFRLAATGELFF. The CDR3 DNA reads TGTGCCAGCAGTTTCCGACTAGCGGCCACCGGGGAGCTGTTTTTT.

This chain links TRBV4-2 with TRBJ2-3, with 10 positions matching TRBD2. V lost 0 bases, J lost 0 bases, and 0 bases stayed unmatched. The CDR3 runs to 16 residues. Germline lookup yields CDR1 LGHNA and CDR2 YNFKEQ. Here the CDR3 reads CASSQELAGSTDTQYF. In DNA form, the CDR3 reads TGTGCCAGCAGCCAAGAACTAGCGGGGAGCACAGATACGCAGTATTTT.

A few counts support this clonotype. The CDR3 bases are TGTGCCAGCAGCCCACTAGCGGGAGGGGGGGGTAGCGAGCAGTACTTC. Translating it yields CASSPLAGGGGSEQYF. This rearrangement joins TRBV25-1 to TRBJ2-7, with 13 positions matching TRBD2. The CDR3 has 16 residues. V lost 6 bases to trimming and J lost 6 bases; unmatched junction nucleotides: 11. CDR1 MGHDK and CDR2 SYGVNS come from the germline V gene.

The V and J genes are TRBV29-1 and TRBJ2-3; TRBD1 aligns across 10 bases. The length of the CDR3 is 14 residues. The germline gives CDR1 SQVTM, CDR2 ANQGSEA. The V gene end was trimmed by 6 bases and the J gene end by 4 bases; junction bases not matched to a gene: 7. The CDR3, as DNA: TGCAGCGTGGTCCCGGGACAGGGGTCAGATACGCAGTATTTT. As protein: CSVVPGQGSDTQYF.

This chain uses TRBV5-1 with TRBJ2-3, with TRBD1 identical over 10 bases. This CDR3 is built from 16 residues. Losses at the gene ends were 3 bases for V and 6 bases for J; bases not matched to a gene: 10. CDR1 SGHRS and CDR2 YFSETQ come from the germline V gene. The CDR3, as DNA: TGCGCCAGCAGCTCGATACTGACAGGGGGCGCGGATACGCAGTATTTT. Protein product: CASSSILTGGADTQYF.

This clonotype has just a few counts. The chain joins TRBV5-1 to TRBJ1-5; maybe TRBD1 (5 bases). Trimming stripped 2 bases from V and 6 bases from J, with 9 bases between. Germline CDR1 SGHRS, CDR2 YFSETQ. This CDR3 region has 13 residues. The DNA of the CDR3 is TGCGCCAGCAGCTTAGAAGGGGCTCAGCCCCAGCATTTT. Translating gives CASSLEGAQPQHF.

This clonotype has only a few counts. The chain combines TRBV13 with TRBJ2-7, with TRBD1 as a possible D gene (6 bases). The CDR3 runs to 14 residues. Trimming stripped 5 bases from V and 0 bases from J, with 11 bases between. Germline values: CDR1 PRHDT, CDR2 FYEKMQ (reference sequence). CDR3 sequence reads: CASSEGENSYEQYF. DNA of the CDR3: TGTGCCAGCAGCGAGGGGGAAAACTCCTACGAGCAGTACTTC.

The V call is TRBV6-5, the J call TRBJ2-3; possible D gene TRBD1, 5 bases. Deletions cut 1 base from V and 5 bases from J, with 10 bases between. The CDR3 has 14 residues. Germline V gives CDR1 MNHEY, CDR2 SVGAGI. The CDR3 DNA reads TGTGCCAGCAGTTACTTAGGGGTGGGAGATACGCAGTATTTT. Encoded protein: CASSYLGVGDTQYF.

This chain links TRBV7-3 with TRBJ1-6; tentatively, D is TRBD1 (6 bases). Germline values: CDR1 SGHTA, CDR2 FQGTGA. The CDR3 runs to 14 residues. V lost 6 bases to trimming and J lost 6 bases, with 12 bases between them. CDR3 coding DNA: TGTGCCAGCAGGCGGGACACCTCTAATTCACCCCTCCACTTT. Translating gives CASRRDTSNSPLHF.

This clonotype was seen only a few times. V gene TRBV7-6 combines with J gene TRBJ2-7; no clear D gene. The V end was cut by 2 bases, the J end by 2 bases, with 7 bases between. The CDR3 sequence is 13 residues long. Looked up from germline, CDR1 is SGHVS and CDR2 is FNYEAQ. The CDR3 sequence is CASSLTDTYEQYF. CDR3 sequence (DNA): TGTGCCAGCAGCTTAACTGATACCTACGAGCAGTACTTC.

This clonotype was seen only a few times. V is TRBV7-9 and J is TRBJ2-7; TRBD1 agrees at 7 bases. Unmatched junction bases numbered 13, after V lost 5 bases and J lost 6 bases. The CDR3 is 15 amino acids. Germline V gene lookup returns CDR1 SEHNR and CDR2 FQNEAQ (reference sequence). Here the CDR3 reads CASSPRNEGAVEQYF. In DNA, the CDR3 is TGTGCCAGCAGCCCTAGAAACGAGGGGGCGGTCGAGCAGTACTTC.

The chain has TRBV7-6 and TRBJ1-1; 8 bases match TRBD1. There are 17 residues in the CDR3. Germline lookup yields CDR1 SGHVS and CDR2 FNYEAQ. Trimming at V came to 1 base and at J to 3 bases, leaving 10 bases not matched to a gene. CDR3 DNA sequence: TGTGCCAGCAGCTTAGTCCCTCAGGGGGCGCAAGACACTGAAGCTTTCTTT. Residues: CASSLVPQGAQDTEAFF.

This clonotype occurred a few times. The CDR3 loop is CASSLALSVGQETQYF. For the CDR3, the DNA is TGTGCCAGCAGCTTAGCCCTATCTGTGGGGCAAGAGACCCAGTACTTC. The chain is built from TRBV7-2 and TRBJ2-5; D is ambiguous. Germline V gene sequence: CDR1 SGHTA, CDR2 FQGNSA. Trimming removed 0 bases from V and 2 bases from J, with 13 bases in between. This CDR3 spans 16 amino acids. Combining the CDR3 with reference TRBV7-2 and TRBJ2-5 gives the whole variable domain GAGVSQSPSNKVTEKGKDVELRCDPISGHTALYWYRQSLGQGLEFLIYFQGNSAPDKSGLPSDRFSAERTGGSVSTLTIQRTQQEDSAVYLCASSLALSVGQETQYFGPGTRLLVL.

The rearrangement links TRBV10-3 to TRBJ2-3; D not certain. V was trimmed by 2 bases and J by 2 bases, leaving 5 bases between them. CDR1 ENHRY and CDR2 SYGVKD come from the germline V gene. The CDR3 length is 13 residues. CDR3: CAISERNTDTQYF. In nucleotides, the CDR3 is TGTGCCATCAGTGAGCGGAACACAGATACGCAGTATTTT.

This clonotype was picked up one time. The chain carries TRBV19 and TRBJ1-2; D remains ambiguous. V lost 5 bases and J 1 base, leaving 14 bases between the germline ends. Per the germline V gene, CDR1 is LNHDA and CDR2 is SQIVND (reference sequence). This CDR3 comprises 15 residues. The CDR3: CASSPDEALNYGYTF. The CDR3 DNA reads as TGTGCCAGTAGTCCTGATGAGGCACTTAACTATGGCTACACCTTC.

The chain is built from TRBV11-2 and TRBJ2-3; D might be TRBD1 (5 bases). The CDR3 has 17 residues. V gave up 2 bases and J gave up 3 bases, with 18 bases separating them. Germline values: CDR1 SGHAT, CDR2 FQNNGV. The CDR3 DNA sequence: TGTGCCAGCAGCTTAAATAATCAGGGCATTCGGACAGATACGCAGTATTTT. Its protein product is CASSLNNQGIRTDTQYF.

The CDR3 spells CATSRATGNYEQYF. As DNA, the CDR3 is TGTGCCACCAGCAGGGCGACGGGCAACTACGAGCAGTACTTC. The J gene is TRBJ2-7, the V gene TRBV15; D is undetermined. The V end lost 3 bases, the J end lost 3 bases, and 12 bases lay between the germline ends. The V gene's germline CDR1 is LNHNV and CDR2 YYDKDF (reference sequence). The CDR3 runs 14 residues.

The CDR3 DNA follows: TGTGCCAGCAGCCTGACCGGGACAGGAGGCCCCTTTAATTCACCCCTCCACTTT. It translates to CASSLTGTGGPFNSPLHF. J is TRBJ1-6 and V is TRBV7-2; the match to TRBD1 covers 8 bases. The CDR3 length is 18 residues. Germline V lookup: CDR1 SGHTA, CDR2 FQGNSA. With V trimmed by 5 bases and J by 6 bases, 15 bases remained unmatched.

This chain links TRBV5-1 with TRBJ1-1; the D is unclear. Trimming removed 0 bases at V and 3 bases at J, with 9 bases between. The CDR3 sequence is 14 residues long. Germline loops: CDR1 SGHRS, CDR2 YFSETQ. CDR3 coding DNA: TGCGCCAGCAGCTTGGCAGCGAGGTACACTGAAGCTTTCTTT. Its protein product is CASSLAARYTEAFF.

This clonotype was observed many times. The V and J genes are TRBV5-1 and TRBJ2-6; D unresolved. Per germline, CDR1 SGHRS and CDR2 YFSETQ. The CDR3 covers 15 residues. V was shortened by 2 bases and J by 0 bases, with 6 bases between the two germline ends. The CDR3 region is CASSFTSSGANVLTF. CDR3 nucleotide sequence: TGCGCCAGCAGCTTTACAAGCTCTGGGGCCAACGTCCTGACTTTC.